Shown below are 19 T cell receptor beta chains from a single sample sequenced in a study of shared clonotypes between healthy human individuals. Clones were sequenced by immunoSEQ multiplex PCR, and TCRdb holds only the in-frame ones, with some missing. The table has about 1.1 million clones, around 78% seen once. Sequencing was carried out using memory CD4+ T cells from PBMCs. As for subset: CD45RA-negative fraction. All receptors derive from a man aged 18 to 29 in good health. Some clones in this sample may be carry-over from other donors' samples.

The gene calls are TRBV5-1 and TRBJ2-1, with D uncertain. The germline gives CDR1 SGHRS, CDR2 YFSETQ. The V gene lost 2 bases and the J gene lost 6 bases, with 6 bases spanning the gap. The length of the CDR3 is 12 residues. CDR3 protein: CASSLSPNEQFF. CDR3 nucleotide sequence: TGCGCCAGCAGCTTAAGCCCCAATGAGCAGTTCTTC.

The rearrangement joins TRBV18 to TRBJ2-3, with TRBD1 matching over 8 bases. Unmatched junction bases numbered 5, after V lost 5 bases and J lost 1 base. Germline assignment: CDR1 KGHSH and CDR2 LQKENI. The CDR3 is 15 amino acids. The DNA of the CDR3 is TGTGCCAGCTCATACGGACAGGGAGGCACAGATACGCAGTATTTT. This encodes CASSYGQGGTDTQYF. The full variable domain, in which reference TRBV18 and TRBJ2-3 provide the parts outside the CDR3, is NAGVMQNPRHLVRRRGQEARLRCSPMKGHSHVYWYRQLPEEGLKFMVYLQKENIIDESGMPKERFSAEFPKEGPSILRIQQVVRGDSAAYFCASSYGQGGTDTQYFGPGTRLTVL.

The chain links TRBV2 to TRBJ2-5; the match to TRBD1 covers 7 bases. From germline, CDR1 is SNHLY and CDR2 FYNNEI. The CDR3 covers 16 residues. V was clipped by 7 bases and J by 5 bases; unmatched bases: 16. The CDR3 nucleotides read TGTGCCAGCACCGACTGGGGGAGAGGGGGCCGGGAGACCCAGTACTTC. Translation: CASTDWGRGGRETQYF.

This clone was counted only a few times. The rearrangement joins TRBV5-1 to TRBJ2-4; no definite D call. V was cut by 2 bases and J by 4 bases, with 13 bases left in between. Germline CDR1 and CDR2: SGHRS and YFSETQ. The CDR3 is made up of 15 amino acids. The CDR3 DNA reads TGCGCCAGCAGCTTACGGGCCACCCAGAAAAACATTCAGTACTTC. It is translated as CASSLRATQKNIQYF. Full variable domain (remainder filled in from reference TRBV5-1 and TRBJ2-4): KAGVTQTPRYLIKTRGQQVTLSCSPISGHRSVSWYQQTPGQGLQFLFEYFSETQRNKGNFPGRFSGRQFSNSRSEMNVSTLELGDSALYLCASSLRATQKNIQYFGAGTRLSVL.

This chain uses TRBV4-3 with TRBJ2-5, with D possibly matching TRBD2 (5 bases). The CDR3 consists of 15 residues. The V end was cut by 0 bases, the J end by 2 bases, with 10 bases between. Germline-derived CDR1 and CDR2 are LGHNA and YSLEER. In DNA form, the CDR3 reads TGCGCCAGCAGCCAAGAATATGGGAGTCAAGAGACCCAGTACTTC. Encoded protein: CASSQEYGSQETQYF.

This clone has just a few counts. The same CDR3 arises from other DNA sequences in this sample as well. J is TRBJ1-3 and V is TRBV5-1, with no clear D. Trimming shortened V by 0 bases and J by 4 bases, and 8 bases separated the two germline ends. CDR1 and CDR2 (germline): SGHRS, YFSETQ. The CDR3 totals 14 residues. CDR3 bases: TGCGCCAGCAGCTTGGGTCAGACCGGAAACACCATATATTTT. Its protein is CASSLGQTGNTIYF.

Here the CDR3 DNA reads TGCGCCAGCAGCCAAGAAGGGGGTCCTGGAAACACCATATATTTT. This codes for CASSQEGGPGNTIYF. The V gene is TRBV4-3, the J gene TRBJ1-3, with a weak D call TRBD1 (6 bases). Trimming left V 0 bases short and J 2 bases short, with 8 bases between. Germline V gene sequence: CDR1 LGHNA, CDR2 YSLEER. This CDR3 spans 15 amino acids.

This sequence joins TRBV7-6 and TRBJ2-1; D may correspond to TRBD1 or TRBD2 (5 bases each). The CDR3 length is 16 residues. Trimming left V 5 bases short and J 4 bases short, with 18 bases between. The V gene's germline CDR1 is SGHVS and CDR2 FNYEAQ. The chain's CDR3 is CASSPTGTRKYNEQFF. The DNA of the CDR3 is TGTGCCAGCAGCCCCACCGGGACGAGAAAATACAATGAGCAGTTCTTC.

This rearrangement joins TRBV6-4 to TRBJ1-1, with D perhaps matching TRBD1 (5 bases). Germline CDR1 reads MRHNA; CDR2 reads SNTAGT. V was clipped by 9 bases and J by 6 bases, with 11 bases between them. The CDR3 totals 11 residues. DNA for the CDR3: TGTGCCAGACTCGGGGGTTCTGAAGCTTTCTTT. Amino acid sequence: CARLGGSEAFF.

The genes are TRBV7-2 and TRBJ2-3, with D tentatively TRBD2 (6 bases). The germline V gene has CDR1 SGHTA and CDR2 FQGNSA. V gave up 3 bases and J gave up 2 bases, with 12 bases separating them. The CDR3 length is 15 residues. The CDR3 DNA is TGTGCCAGCAGCTTCACGGGGCGGGACACAGATACGCAGTATTTT. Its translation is CASSFTGRDTDTQYF.

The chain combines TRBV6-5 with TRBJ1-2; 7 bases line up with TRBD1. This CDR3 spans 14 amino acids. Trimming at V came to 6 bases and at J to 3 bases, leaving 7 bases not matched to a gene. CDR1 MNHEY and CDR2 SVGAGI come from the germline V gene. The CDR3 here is CASRQHQGDYGYTF. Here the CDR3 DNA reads TGTGCCAGCAGACAGCACCAGGGGGACTATGGCTACACCTTC.

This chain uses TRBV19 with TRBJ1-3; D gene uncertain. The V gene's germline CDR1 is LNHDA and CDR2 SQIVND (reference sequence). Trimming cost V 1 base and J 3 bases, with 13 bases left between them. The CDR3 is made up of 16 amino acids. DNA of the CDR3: TGTGCCAGTAGTATAGTAGGAGGCAGAGGTGGAAACACCATATATTTT. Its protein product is CASSIVGGRGGNTIYF.

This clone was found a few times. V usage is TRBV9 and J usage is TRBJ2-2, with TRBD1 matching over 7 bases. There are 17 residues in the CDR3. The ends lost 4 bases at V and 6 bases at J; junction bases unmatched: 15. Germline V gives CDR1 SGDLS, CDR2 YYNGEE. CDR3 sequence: CASSLRTGHYSPGELFF. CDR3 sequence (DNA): TGTGCCAGCAGCCTCCGGACAGGCCACTATAGTCCCGGGGAGCTGTTTTTT.

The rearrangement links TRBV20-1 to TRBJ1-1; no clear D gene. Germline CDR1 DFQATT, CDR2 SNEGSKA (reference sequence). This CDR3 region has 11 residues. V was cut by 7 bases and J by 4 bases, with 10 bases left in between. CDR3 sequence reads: CSGSLITEAFF. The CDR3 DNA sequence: TGCAGTGGTTCGCTCATCACTGAAGCTTTCTTT.

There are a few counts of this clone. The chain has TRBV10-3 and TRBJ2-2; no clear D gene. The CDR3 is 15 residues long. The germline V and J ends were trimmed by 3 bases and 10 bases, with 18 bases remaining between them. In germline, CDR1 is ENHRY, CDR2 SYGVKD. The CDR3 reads CAISDPDIRAEELFF. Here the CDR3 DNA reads TGTGCCATCAGTGATCCCGACATAAGGGCGGAGGAGCTGTTTTTT.

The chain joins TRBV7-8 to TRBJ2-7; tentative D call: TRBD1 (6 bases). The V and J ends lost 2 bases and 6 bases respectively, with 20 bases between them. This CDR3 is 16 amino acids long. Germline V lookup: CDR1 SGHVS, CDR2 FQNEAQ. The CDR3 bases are TGTGCCAGCAGCTTAATACCTCGCTCGACAGGAAGCGAGCAGTACTTC. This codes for CASSLIPRSTGSEQYF. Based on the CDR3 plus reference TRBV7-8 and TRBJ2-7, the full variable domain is GAGVSQSPRYKVAKRGQDVALRCDPISGHVSLFWYQQALGQGPEFLTYFQNEAQLDKSGLPSDRFFAERPEGSVSTLKIQRTQQEDSAVYLCASSLIPRSTGSEQYFGPGTRLTVT.

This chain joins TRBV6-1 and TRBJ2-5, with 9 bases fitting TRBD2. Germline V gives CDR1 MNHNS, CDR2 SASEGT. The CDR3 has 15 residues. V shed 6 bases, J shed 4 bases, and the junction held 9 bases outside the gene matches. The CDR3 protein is CASRPSGERGETQYF. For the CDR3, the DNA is TGTGCCAGCAGGCCTAGCGGGGAAAGGGGAGAGACCCAGTACTTC.

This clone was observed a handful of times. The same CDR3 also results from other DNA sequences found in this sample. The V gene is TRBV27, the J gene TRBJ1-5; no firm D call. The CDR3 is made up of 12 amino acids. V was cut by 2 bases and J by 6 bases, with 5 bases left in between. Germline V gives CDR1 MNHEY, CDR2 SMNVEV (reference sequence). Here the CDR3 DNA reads TGTGCCAGCAGTTTAATCGGTCAGCCCCAGCATTTT. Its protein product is CASSLIGQPQHF.

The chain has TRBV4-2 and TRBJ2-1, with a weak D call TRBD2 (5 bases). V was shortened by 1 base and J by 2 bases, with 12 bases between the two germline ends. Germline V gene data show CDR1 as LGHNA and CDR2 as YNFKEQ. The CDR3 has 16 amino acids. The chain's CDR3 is CASSQGPGNTYNEQFF. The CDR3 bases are TGTGCCAGCAGCCAAGGCCCCGGGAATACCTACAATGAGCAGTTCTTC.